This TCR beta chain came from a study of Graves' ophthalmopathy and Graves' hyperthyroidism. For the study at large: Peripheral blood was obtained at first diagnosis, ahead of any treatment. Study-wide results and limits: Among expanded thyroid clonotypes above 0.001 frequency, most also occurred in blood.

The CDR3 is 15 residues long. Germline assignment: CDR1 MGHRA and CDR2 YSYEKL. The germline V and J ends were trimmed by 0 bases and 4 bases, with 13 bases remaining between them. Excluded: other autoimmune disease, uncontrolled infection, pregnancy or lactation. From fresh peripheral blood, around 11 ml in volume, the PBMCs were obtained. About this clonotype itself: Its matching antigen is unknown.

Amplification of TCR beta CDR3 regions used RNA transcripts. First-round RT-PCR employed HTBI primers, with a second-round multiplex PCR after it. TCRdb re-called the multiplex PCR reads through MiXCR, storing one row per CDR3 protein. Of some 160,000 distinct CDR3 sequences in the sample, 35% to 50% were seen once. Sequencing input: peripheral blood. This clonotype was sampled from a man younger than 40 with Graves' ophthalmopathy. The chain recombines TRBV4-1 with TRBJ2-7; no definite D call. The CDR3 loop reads CASSQDDAPWYEQYF. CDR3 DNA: TGCGCCAGCAGCCAAGATGATGCCCCCTGGTACGAGCAGTACTTC.